The source of this TCR beta chain is a study of blood T cell repertoires in COVID-19 (dated by TCRdb to the early 2020s). As for the study more broadly: Samples covering the acute and convalescent phases of COVID-19 were provided by collaborators in the United States, Italy and Spain. The material from the prospective study consisted of cDNA or gDNA derived from T cells, B-cell-depleted T cells, or PBMCs. The dataset comprised deeply sampled blood TCRbeta repertoires from subjects exposed to, actively infected with, or recovered from COVID-19. A freely available public database, intended as a resource for researchers studying the immune response to SARS-CoV-2, is where the repertoires were released. Samples came from the ongoing ImmuneRACE study (first 160 participants) plus 1,254 subjects from 6 global collaborators. The sample metadata nearly always contained a de-identified subject ID, COVID-19 status, age in years and sex. Where available, HLA class I and class II types were obtained from metadata supplied by the sample provider rather than from assay-based typing. Results the study describes overall, beyond this receptor: The quantity of clinical and demographic metadata differed by source and by participant and was supplied without curation.

Collaborating institutions collected whole blood in K2EDTA tubes following their own protocols. For TCRbeta analysis, collaborators shipped samples as frozen whole blood, isolated PBMCs, or DNA extracted from either of those sample types. Including the terminal cysteine and phenylalanine, the CDR3 comprises 15 residues. Only CDR3 DNA is held: 45 bases, read in frame from base 1. From the germline V gene (reference sequence), CDR1 is LGHDT and CDR2 is YNNKEL. Relative to germline, V is 1 base shorter and J is 2 bases shorter, with 9 bases between their ends. TCRbeta CDR3 regions were amplified from genomic DNA using the immunoSEQ Assay, a bias-controlled multiplex PCR. The original pipeline was this. The number of nucleated cells in each sample was estimated by amplification of reference gene primers within the assay. To quantify the absolute abundance of each unique TCRbeta CDR3 rearrangement, sequence reads were collapsed and filtered. For each sample, productive Simpson clonality was calculated as the square root of Simpson's diversity index across productive rearrangements. This immuneACCESS table, as held by TCRdb, lists in-frame sequences with V and J called but not all clones. Of the missing ones, under half trace to an unresolved V gene in checked studies; the others have no known cause. The DNA was the basis for D and trimming; V, J and clone size are from that table. The sample table lists 100,000 to 150,000 clones, about four fifths of them with a count of one. The ten largest clones add up to 10% to 15% of the sample.

A note on this clone: Its antigen remains unidentified. No clone much larger than this one lies a single base away; base qualities are absent.

The receptor comes from a man aged 55 to 69 with acute or convalescent COVID-19. This chain is built from TRBV3-1 (or the pseudogene TRBV3-2) and TRBJ1-3; perhaps TRBD1 is the D gene, with 5 bases matching. The sequencing sample was made of peripheral blood. The DNA reads as follows: TGTGCCAGCAGCCAAGGGGCAGGGACTGGAAACACCATATATTTT. This is translated as CASSQGAGTGNTIYF.